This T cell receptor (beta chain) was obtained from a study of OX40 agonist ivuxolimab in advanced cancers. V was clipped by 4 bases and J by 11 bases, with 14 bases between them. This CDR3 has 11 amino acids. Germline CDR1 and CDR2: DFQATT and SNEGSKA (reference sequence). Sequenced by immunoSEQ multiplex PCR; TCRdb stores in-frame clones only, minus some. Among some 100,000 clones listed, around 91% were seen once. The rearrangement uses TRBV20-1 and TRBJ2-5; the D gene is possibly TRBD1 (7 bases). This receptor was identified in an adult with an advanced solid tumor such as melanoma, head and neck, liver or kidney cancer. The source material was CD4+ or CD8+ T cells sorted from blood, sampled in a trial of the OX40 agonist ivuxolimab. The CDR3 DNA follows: TGCAGTGCTACCAGGGGGGTAGAGCAGTACTTC. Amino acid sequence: CSATRGVEQYF.